The source of this T cell receptor beta chain is a study of blood T cell repertoires in COVID-19. Across the whole study: Samples taken during acute and convalescent COVID-19 were collected in the United States, Italy and Spain. The analysed material was cDNA or gDNA that came from T cells, B-cell-depleted T cells, or PBMCs.

Germline lookup yields CDR1 MNHEY and CDR2 SVGEGT. The ends were cut back, 6 bases at V and 6 bases at J, with 14 bases in the middle. This CDR3 has 14 residues. The Seattle patients, enrolled during active infection, were followed longitudinally. Sequencing used immunoSEQ multiplex PCR; TCRdb keeps in-frame clones, though not all of them. The sample contains a few hundred thousand clones, about 91% of which appear only once. Sequencing used peripheral blood. The genes are TRBV6-2 or TRBV6-3 and TRBJ2-2, with D perhaps matching TRBD2 (6 bases). This TCR was recovered from a woman aged 45-65 years with COVID-19, enrolled during active disease. CDR3 in amino acids: CASSGTRGAGELFF. CDR3 DNA sequence: TGTGCCAGCAGCGGGACTCGCGGAGCCGGGGAGCTGTTTTTT.